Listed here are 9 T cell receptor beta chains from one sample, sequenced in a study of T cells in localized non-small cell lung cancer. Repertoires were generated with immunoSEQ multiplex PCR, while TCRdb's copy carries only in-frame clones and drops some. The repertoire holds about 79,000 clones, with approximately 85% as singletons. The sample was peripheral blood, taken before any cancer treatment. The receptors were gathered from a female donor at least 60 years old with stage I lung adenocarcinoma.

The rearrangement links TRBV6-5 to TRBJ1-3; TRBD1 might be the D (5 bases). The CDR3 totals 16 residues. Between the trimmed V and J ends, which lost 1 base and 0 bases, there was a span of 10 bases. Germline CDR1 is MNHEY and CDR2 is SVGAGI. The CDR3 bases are TGTGCCAGCAGTTACTTTGGGGGAGGCTCTGGAAACACCATATATTTT. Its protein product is CASSYFGGGSGNTIYF.

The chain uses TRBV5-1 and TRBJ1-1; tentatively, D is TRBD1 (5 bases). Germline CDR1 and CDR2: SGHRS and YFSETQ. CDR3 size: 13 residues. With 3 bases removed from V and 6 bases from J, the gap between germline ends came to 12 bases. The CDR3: CASSSGYIAEAFF. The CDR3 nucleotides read TGCGCCAGCAGCTCAGGGTATATCGCTGAAGCTTTCTTT.

CDR3 sequence reads: CASSSGQGAGTEAFF. CDR3 bases: TGCGCCAGCAGCTCCGGACAGGGGGCTGGAACTGAAGCTTTCTTT. The V and J genes are TRBV5-1 and TRBJ1-1; TRBD1 matches at 11 bases. The CDR3 totals 15 residues. Per the germline V gene, CDR1 is SGHRS and CDR2 is YFSETQ. Trimming cost V 3 bases and J 5 bases; bases outside gene matches: 6.

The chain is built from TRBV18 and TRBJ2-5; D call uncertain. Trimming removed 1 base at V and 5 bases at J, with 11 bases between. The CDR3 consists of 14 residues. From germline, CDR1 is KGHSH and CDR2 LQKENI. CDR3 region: CASSPRRAEETQYF. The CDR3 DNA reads TGTGCCAGCTCACCACGCCGGGCCGAGGAGACCCAGTACTTC.

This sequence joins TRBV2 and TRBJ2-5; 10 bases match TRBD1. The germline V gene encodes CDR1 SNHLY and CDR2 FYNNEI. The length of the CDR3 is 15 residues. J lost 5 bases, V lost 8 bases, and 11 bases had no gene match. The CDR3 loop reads CASVRQGAQGETQYF. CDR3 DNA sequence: TGTGCCAGCGTACGACAGGGGGCGCAAGGGGAGACCCAGTACTTC.

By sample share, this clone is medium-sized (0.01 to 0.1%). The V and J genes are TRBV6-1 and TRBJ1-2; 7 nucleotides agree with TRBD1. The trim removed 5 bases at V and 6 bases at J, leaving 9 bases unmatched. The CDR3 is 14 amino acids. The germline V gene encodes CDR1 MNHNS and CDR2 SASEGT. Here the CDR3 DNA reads TGTGCCAGCAGTCAACCTGGGACAGCGGATGGCTACACCTTC. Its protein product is CASSQPGTADGYTF.

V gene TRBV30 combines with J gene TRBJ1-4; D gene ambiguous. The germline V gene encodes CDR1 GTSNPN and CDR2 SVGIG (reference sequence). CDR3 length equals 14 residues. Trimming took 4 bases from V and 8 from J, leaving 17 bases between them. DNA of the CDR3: TGTGCCTGGACCCGTTGGGAGAGTAAGGAAAAACTGTTTTTT. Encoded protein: CAWTRWESKEKLFF.

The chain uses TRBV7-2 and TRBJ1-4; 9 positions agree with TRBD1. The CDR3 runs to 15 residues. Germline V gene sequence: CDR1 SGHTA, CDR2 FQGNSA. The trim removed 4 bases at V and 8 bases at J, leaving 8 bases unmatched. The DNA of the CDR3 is TGTGCCAGCAGCTCCCCGACAGGGGGAGGCGAAAAACTGTTTTTT. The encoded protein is CASSSPTGGGEKLFF. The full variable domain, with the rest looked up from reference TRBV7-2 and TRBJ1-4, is GAGVSQSPSNKVTEKGKDVELRCDPISGHTALYWYRQSLGQGLEFLIYFQGNSAPDKSGLPSDRFSAERTGGSVSTLTIQRTQQEDSAVYLCASSSPTGGGEKLFFGSGTQLSVL.

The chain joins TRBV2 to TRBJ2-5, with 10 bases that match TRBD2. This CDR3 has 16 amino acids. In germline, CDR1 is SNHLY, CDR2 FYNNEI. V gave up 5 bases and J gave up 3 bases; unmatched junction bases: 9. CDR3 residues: CASSQGLAAYKETQYF. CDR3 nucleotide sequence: TGTGCCAGCAGTCAAGGACTAGCGGCTTATAAAGAGACCCAGTACTTC.